This T cell receptor beta chain stems from a study of molecular identifiers for immune sequencing clone quantification listed by TCRdb under 2018. Turning to the overall study: For a replicate experiment, the RNA from either approximately 20,000 or 98,000 naive CD8 T cells was divided into five aliquots, and four of those aliquots went on to sequencing. CD8 T cells were used in a methods study to benchmark molecular-identifier clustering-based TCR repertoire sequencing (MIDCIRS) and TCR RNA copy counting.

This clonotype was detected only a few times. Its antigen target is currently unknown. No base quality values were provided; no much bigger clone lies one nucleotide off. The method behind the library was PCR. Sequenced on a NextSeq 500. Bulk TCR libraries were generated as previously described, with the TCR primers listed in Table S5 used. Total RNA was purified with the Qiagen AllPrep DNA/RNA kit. Before analysis, reads from multiple sequencing runs of one library were combined. Per the original workflow: Reads were retained only if the reads had an exact TCR constant sequence, and the retained reads were trimmed to 150 nt and grouped according to their 12-nt molecular barcodes. Reads inside each barcode group were sub-clustered using a 15% Levenshtein threshold, and a quality-weighted consensus sequence was constructed for each RNA molecule. Non-functional sequences were removed, as were lower-count sequences one edit away from another. Based on fitting two negative binomial distributions, any barcode sub-cluster with under 20% of the maximum read count was discarded. The public sequencing data were trimmed at Q25 with fastp and processed into clonotypes with MiXCR by TCRdb, which kept only in-frame beta chains. CDR3 protein duplicates are merged, each entry listing the most common genes and DNA. TCRdb's processing, not the study's, gives the V and J calls here. A total of about 500,000 distinct CDR3 sequences appear in this sample, under 30% of them only once. Over 0.6% of the sample is held by the ten biggest clonotypes.

What the research found in general, with its limitations: The sizes of highly expanded clones could end up underestimated when identical TCR molecules share a barcode. Even against a background of about a million naive CD8 T cells, spiked-in Jurkat TCR RNA amounting to a single cell's worth was reported to be detectable. Without barcode sub-clustering, chimeric consensus sequences inflated TCR diversity; chimeras reached as high as 47%. Naive libraries contained spiked-in Jurkat TCR RNA (more than nine copies' worth), which is not part of the donor repertoire. About 3 recovered TCR RNA copies per cell were obtained by modeling, versus about 10 by digital PCR, implying a capture efficiency of about 30%. In CMV-specific effector cells, clones with more than 20 RNA copies contained over 99% of molecules, whereas in naive cells such clones contained under 1% of molecules.

Libraries of naive CD8 T cells were built from anywhere between about 20,000 and 1,000,000 sorted cells, with 10%, 30% or 50% of the purified RNA used. Naive CD8 T cells were FACS-sorted as CD8+CD4-CCR7+CD45RA+ on a BD FACSAria II into RLT Plus buffer. Around 10 TCR copies' worth of Jurkat RNA were spiked into roughly 19,000-1,000,000 naive CD8 T cell samples to test detection sensitivity. CD8 T cells were enriched with RosetteSep CD8+ T Cell Enrichment Cocktail and Ficoll-Paque, followed by ACK red cell lysis. V and J are truncated by 3 bases and 0 bases respectively, leaving an intervening sequence of 9 bases. Via the germline V gene (reference sequence), CDR1 is MNHEY and CDR2 SMNVEV. CDR3 length: 16 amino acids, cysteine to phenylalanine. The DNA shown is the 48-base CDR3, in frame from base 1.

Sequenced material: naive CD8+ T cells from blood, with Jurkat cell RNA spiked in. The cell subset or site label of this sample denotes: FACS-sorted CD8+CD4-CCR7+CD45RA+ naive T cells. The TCR originated in a human donor in good health. Some libraries in this study had Jurkat cell RNA spiked in. The chain couples TRBV27 to TRBJ2-6, with TRBD2 as a weak D call on 5 bases. The nucleotides are TGTGCCAGCAGTTTCGGGGTCTACTCTGGGGCCAACGTCCTGACTTTC. Its translation is CASSFGVYSGANVLTF.